This TCR beta chain came from a study of T cell repertoires in cytomegalovirus infection. General study results and limits: The ex vivo response was dominated by HLA-C-restricted CMV-specific TCR beta clonotypes. Cumulative public TCR beta family frequency identified carriers of CMV plus the relevant HLA.

This CDR3 has 11 residues. Germline V gene data show CDR1 as SGHVS and CDR2 as FQNEAQ. V gave up 3 bases and J gave up 7 bases, with 4 bases separating them. This clonotype was seen ten or more times. What it recognizes is unknown. TCRdb analysed the reads with MiXCR anew, one entry per CDR3 protein. Of roughly 280,000 distinct CDR3 sequences in the sample, roughly 13% were seen once. The sequenced sample consisted of PBMCs. This receptor was obtained from a human donor in good health (CMV status not recorded). Some clones in this sample may be carry-over from other donors' samples. The genes are TRBV7-8 and TRBJ2-1, with no clear D. The CDR3 coding sequence is TGTGCCAGCAGCTTTATAAATGAGCAGTTCTTC. Protein product: CASSFINEQFF. The full variable domain, in which reference TRBV7-8 and TRBJ2-1 provide the parts outside the CDR3, is GAGVSQSPRYKVAKRGQDVALRCDPISGHVSLFWYQQALGQGPEFLTYFQNEAQLDKSGLPSDRFFAERPEGSVSTLKIQRTQQEDSAVYLCASSFINEQFFGPGTRLTVL.